A selection of T cell receptor beta chains follows, all from one sample in a study of T cell repertoires in cytomegalovirus infection. TCRdb re-analysed the reads in MiXCR, keeping a single row per CDR3 protein. The sample consists of over 150,000 distinct CDR3 sequences, approximately 18% of them appearing once. The specimen was CD8+ T cells from PBMCs. These receptors were taken from a human donor in good health (CMV status not recorded). Some clones in this sample may be carry-over from other donors' samples. Both conserved end residues are part of each CDR3. The order of the fields is V gene, clone size, J gene, CDR3 protein. Not every row has a clone size; where given, it reads once, few, many or a size class.

TRBV12-3/TRBV12-4	few	TRBJ1-1	CASSPTGGETEAFF
TRBV11-1	NA	TRBJ2-7	CASSTYDRPPTYEQYF
TRBV28	NA	TRBJ2-5	CASSSPGQGNSETQYF
TRBV7-7	once	TRBJ2-3	CASSLEVGGATDTQYF
TRBV7-6	NA	TRBJ1-2	CASSLESGDSGGYTF
TRBV4-2	NA	TRBJ2-1	CASSQGEYNEQFF
TRBV12-3/TRBV12-4	NA	TRBJ2-2	CASSSAGELFF
TRBV29-1	NA	TRBJ2-7	CSIWDSSYEQYF
TRBV7-7	NA	TRBJ2-2	CASSRPGTGELFF
TRBV7-2	NA	TRBJ2-7	CASSLLGQGWYEQYF
TRBV28	NA	TRBJ2-5	CATAGTGPRTQYF
TRBV5-6	NA	TRBJ2-1	CASSLWRGQGAYNEQFF
TRBV29-1	few	TRBJ1-1	CSVVSGENTEAFF
TRBV5-4	NA	TRBJ2-5	CASSNRRETGETQYF
TRBV12-3/TRBV12-4	many	TRBJ1-1	CASSFWGATEAFF
TRBV14	NA	TRBJ2-3	CASSQDVHHRASTDTQYF
TRBV7-9	NA	TRBJ2-2	CASSVQQGKPNTGELFF
TRBV11-2	NA	TRBJ2-3	CASSKPLYRTDPVGTQYF
TRBV3-1	few	TRBJ2-2	CASSQVMRPPNTGELFF
TRBV12-3/TRBV12-4	few	TRBJ1-2	CASSFMENYGYTF
TRBV12-3/TRBV12-4	NA	TRBJ1-2	CASTTDPFSHGYTF
TRBV6-4	NA	TRBJ2-2	CASSAKTDNTGELFF
TRBV7-9	few	TRBJ2-4	CATPPPGAGAKNIQYF
TRBV10-3	NA	TRBJ2-7	CAISESNSRSYEQYF
TRBV27	NA	TRBJ2-7	CASSSSGGGITYEQYF
TRBV20-1	NA	TRBJ2-1	CSARDWPSQPYNEQFF
TRBV12-3/TRBV12-4	NA	TRBJ1-2	CASSFSGGQSPFNF
TRBV28	NA	TRBJ1-2	CASSLGSGFYGYTF
TRBV6-4	NA	TRBJ2-7	CASSAYKKVGEQYF
TRBV28	many	TRBJ2-2	CASSPETANTGELFF
TRBV4-2	NA	TRBJ2-1	CASSHRGRNEQFF
TRBV4-3	NA	TRBJ2-1	CASSQSLTGNEQFF
TRBV7-6	few	TRBJ2-3	CASSFRQGQGGPRDTQYF
TRBV15	NA	TRBJ2-5	CATSSPARATKTQYF
TRBV5-5	few	TRBJ2-7	CASSLYGGTYEQYF
TRBV28	NA	TRBJ1-5	CASRTTGVISRQPQHF
TRBV5-1	few	TRBJ2-7	CASSGRVYEQYF
TRBV28	NA	TRBJ1-5	CASSFMGAGQPQHF
TRBV7-9	many	TRBJ2-3	CASSPPVKGTDTQYF
TRBV7-2	few	TRBJ2-1	CASSARNYNEQFF
TRBV11-2	many	TRBJ1-1	CASTLGGAAAFF
TRBV7-8	NA	TRBJ1-1	CASSKRDTVNTEAFF
TRBV7-2	NA	TRBJ2-2	CASTGVTGTGELFF
TRBV6-2/TRBV6-3	few	TRBJ2-4	CASSERQLAKNIQYF
TRBV7-6	NA	TRBJ1-2	CASSLRQDDYGYTF
TRBV14	NA	TRBJ2-7	CASSQVGFPGVVYEQYF